This T cell receptor beta chain was found in a study of T cells expressing NK-cell markers. TCR beta libraries carry UMIs added by 5'RACE template switching. TCRdb reprocessed the 5' RACE reads, with one entry per CDR3 protein and no DNA. The sample's table shows more than 400,000 distinct CDR3 sequences. Comments on this clonotype: Antigen specificity is unknown.

General study results and limits: Whether the expanded NKG2C+ T cell clones recognized HCMV remained unclear. One observes that, in four donors, these clonotypes were also the leading ones within the CD3+CD56-NKG2C+ fraction.

Sequencing used blood T cells: a sorted CD56 or NKG2C T cell subset, CD4+ or CD8+ T cells, or bulk PBMC T cells (not recorded which). The TCR comes from a woman aged 18 to 75 in good health.

CDR3 region: CASSLPGQDYGYTF. The chain employs TRBV7-2 and TRBJ1-2; TCRdb's D call, TRBD1, is unchecked because there is no DNA. The germline gives CDR1 SGHTA, CDR2 FQGNSA. The CDR3 spans 14 residues.